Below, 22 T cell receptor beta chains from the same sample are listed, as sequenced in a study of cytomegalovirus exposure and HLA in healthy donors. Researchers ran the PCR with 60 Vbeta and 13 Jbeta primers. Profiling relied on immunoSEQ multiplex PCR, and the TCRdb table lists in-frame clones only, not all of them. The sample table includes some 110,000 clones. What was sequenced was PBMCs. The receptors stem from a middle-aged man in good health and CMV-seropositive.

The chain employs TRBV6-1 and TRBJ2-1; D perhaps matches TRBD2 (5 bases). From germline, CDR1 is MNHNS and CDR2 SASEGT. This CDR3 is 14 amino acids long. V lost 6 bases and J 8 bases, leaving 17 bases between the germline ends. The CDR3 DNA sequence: TGTGCCAGCAGCAGTTTACTAGGGCAGGATGAGCAGTTCTTC. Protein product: CASSSLLGQDEQFF.

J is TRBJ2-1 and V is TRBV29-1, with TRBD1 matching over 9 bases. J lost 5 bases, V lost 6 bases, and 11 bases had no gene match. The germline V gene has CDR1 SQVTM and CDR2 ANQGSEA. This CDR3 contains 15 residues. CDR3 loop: CSVNGQGRYNNEQFF. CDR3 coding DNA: TGCAGCGTCAATGGACAGGGGAGGTATAACAATGAGCAGTTCTTC.

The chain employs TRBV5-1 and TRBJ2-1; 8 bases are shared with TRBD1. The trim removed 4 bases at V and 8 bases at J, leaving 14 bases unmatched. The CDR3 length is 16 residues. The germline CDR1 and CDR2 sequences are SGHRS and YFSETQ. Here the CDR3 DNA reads TGCGCCAGCAGCCTACCTTCCGGGACAGGTTCCGATGAGCAGTTCTTC. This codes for CASSLPSGTGSDEQFF.

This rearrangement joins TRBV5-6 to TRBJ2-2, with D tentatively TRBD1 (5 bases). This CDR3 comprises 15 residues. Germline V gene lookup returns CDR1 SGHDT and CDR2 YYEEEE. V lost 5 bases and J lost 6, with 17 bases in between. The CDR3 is CASRRTQGVAGELFF. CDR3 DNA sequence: TGTGCCAGCAGAAGAACCCAGGGTGTAGCCGGGGAGCTGTTTTTT.

The CDR3 reads CASSPSKVRGDTQYF. In DNA, the CDR3 is TGCGCCAGCAGCCCAAGCAAGGTCAGAGGGGATACGCAGTATTTT. V gene TRBV4-3 combines with J gene TRBJ2-3; D is possibly TRBD2 (5 bases). The ends were cut back, 4 bases at V and 6 bases at J, with 17 bases in the middle. Germline assignment: CDR1 LGHNA and CDR2 YSLEER. The CDR3 loop spans 15 amino acids.

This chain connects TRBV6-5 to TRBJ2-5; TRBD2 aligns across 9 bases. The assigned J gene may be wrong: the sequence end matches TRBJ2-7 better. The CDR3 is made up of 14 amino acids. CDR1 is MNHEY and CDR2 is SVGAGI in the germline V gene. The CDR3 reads CASSPLAGSYEQYF. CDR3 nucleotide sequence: TGTGCCAGCAGTCCCCTAGCGGGGTCCTACGAGCAGTACTTC.

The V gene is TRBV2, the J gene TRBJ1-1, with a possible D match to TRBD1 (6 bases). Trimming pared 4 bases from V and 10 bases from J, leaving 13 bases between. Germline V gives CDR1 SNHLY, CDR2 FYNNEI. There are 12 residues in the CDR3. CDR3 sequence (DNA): TGTGCCAGCAGTGGGGCGGGGGCCGGAGCTTTCTTT. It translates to CASSGAGAGAFF.

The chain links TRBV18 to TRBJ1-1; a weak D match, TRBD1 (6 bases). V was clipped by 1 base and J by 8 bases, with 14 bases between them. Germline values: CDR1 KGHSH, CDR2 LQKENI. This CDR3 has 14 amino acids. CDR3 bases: TGTGCCAGCTCACCACTGGAAGCGGGGACAGAAGCTTTCTTT. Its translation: CASSPLEAGTEAFF.

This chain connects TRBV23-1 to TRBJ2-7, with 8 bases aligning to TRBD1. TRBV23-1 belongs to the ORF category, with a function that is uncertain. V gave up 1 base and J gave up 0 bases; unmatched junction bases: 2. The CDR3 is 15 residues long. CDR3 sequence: CASSQWGQASYEQYF. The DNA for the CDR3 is TGCGCCAGCAGTCAATGGGGACAGGCCTCCTACGAGCAGTACTTC.

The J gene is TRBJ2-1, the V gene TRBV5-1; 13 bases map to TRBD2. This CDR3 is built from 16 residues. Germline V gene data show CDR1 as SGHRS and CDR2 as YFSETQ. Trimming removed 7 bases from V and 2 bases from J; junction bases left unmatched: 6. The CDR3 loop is CASRTSGSLAYNEQFF. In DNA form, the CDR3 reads TGCGCCAGCCGGACTAGCGGGAGCCTCGCCTACAATGAGCAGTTCTTC.

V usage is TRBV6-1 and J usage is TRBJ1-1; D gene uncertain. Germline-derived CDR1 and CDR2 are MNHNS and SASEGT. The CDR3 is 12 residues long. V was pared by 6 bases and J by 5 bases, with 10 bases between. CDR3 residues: CASRRSQTEAFF. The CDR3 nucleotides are TGTGCCAGCAGGCGCTCTCAAACTGAAGCTTTCTTT.

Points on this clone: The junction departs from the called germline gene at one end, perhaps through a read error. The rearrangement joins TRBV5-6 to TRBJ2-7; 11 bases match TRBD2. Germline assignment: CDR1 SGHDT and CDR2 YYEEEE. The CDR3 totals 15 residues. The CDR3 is CASSLVTSGSYKQYF. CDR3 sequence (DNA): TGTGCCAGCAGCTTGGTAACTAGCGGGAGCTACAAGCAGTACTTC.

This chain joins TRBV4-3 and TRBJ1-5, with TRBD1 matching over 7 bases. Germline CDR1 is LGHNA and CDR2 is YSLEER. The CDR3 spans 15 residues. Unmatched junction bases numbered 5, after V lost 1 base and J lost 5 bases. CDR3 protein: CASSQGQGPDQPQHF. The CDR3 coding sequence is TGCGCCAGCAGCCAAGGACAGGGTCCCGATCAGCCCCAGCATTTT.

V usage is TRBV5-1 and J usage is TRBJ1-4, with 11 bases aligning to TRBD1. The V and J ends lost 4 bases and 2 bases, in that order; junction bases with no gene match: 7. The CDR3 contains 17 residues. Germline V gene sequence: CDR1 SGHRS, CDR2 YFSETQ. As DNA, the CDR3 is TGCGCCAGCAGCCCCTGGACAGGGGGCTCGACTAATGAAAAACTGTTTTTT. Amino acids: CASSPWTGGSTNEKLFF.

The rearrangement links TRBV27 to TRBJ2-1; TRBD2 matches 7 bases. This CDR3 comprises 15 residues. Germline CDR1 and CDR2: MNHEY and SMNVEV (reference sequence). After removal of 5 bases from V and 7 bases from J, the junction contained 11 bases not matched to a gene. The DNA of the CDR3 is TGTGCCAGCAGTCTGCGGGAGCGCAATCCTAATGAGCAGTTCTTC. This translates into CASSLRERNPNEQFF.

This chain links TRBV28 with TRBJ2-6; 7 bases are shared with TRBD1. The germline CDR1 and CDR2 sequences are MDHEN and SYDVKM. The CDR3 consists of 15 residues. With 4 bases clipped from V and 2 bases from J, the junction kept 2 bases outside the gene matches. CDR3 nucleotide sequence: TGTGCCAGCAGTTATACAGGGGCTGGGGCCAACGTCCTGACTTTC. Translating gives CASSYTGAGANVLTF.

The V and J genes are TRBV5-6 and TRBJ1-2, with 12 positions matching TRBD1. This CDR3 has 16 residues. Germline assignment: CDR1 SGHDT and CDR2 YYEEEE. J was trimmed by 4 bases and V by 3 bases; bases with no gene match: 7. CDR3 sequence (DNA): TGTGCCAGCAGCTGGGGACAGGGGGCACTTGTCTATGGCTACACCTTC. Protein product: CASSWGQGALVYGYTF.

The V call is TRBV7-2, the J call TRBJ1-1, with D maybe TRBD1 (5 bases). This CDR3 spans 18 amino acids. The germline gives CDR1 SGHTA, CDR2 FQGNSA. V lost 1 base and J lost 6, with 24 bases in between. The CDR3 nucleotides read TGTGCCAGCAGCTTAGGTTACGGGGAGCGGGGACTAGCGGCTGAAGCTTTCTTT. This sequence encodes CASSLGYGERGLAAEAFF.

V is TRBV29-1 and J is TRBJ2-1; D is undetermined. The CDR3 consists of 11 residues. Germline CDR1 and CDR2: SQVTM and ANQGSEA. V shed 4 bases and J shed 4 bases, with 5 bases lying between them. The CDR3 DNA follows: TGCAGCGTTGCCAGATACAATGAGCAGTTCTTC. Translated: CSVARYNEQFF.

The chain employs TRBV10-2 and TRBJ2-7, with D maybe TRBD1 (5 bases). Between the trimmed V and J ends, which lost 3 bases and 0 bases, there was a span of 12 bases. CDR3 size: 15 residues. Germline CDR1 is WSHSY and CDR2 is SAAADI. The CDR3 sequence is CASSDIGRASYEQYF. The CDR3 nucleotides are TGCGCCAGCAGTGATATTGGCAGGGCCTCCTACGAGCAGTACTTC.

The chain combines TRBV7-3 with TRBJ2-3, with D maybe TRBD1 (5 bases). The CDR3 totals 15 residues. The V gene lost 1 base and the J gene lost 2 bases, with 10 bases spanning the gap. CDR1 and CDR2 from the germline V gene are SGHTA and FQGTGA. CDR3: CASSLMGPNTDTQYF. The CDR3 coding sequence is TGTGCCAGCAGCTTAATGGGGCCTAACACAGATACGCAGTATTTT.

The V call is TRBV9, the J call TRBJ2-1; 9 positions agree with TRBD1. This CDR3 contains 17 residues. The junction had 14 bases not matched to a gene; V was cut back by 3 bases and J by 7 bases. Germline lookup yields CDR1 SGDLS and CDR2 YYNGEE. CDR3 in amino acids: CASSAGGGQGGGNEQFF. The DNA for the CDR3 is TGTGCCAGCAGCGCAGGCGGGGGACAGGGAGGAGGGAATGAGCAGTTCTTC.